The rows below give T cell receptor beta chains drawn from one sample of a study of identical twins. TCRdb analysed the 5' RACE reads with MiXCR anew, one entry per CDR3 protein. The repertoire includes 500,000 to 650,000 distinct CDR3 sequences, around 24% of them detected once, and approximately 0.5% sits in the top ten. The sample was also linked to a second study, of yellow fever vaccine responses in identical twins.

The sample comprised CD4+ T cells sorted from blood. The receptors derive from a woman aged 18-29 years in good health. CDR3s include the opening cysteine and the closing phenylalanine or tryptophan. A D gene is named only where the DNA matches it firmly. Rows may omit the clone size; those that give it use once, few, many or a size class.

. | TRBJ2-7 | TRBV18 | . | TGTGCCAGCTCCCAGAGGTTGGGTGGCGAGCAGTACTTC | CASSQRLGGEQYF
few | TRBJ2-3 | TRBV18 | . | TGTGCCAGCTCACACGGGACCCCGAGAGATACGCAGTATTTT | CASSHGTPRDTQYF
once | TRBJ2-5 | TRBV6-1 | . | TGTGCCAGCAGTGAACAGAAAGGGAGATTAGAGACCCAGTACTTC | CASSEQKGRLETQYF
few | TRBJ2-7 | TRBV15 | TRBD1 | TGTGCCACCAGCAGAGTGGACAGGGGAGTTCGGGAGCAGTACTTC | CATSRVDRGVREQYF
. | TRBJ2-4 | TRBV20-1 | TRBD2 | TGCAGTGCTCGCGGACTAGCGGGAGTTGACAAAAACATTCAGTACTTC | CSARGLAGVDKNIQYF
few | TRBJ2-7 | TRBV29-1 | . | TGCAGCGTAGGAACCGGGACAACTAACGAGCAGTACTTC | CSVGTGTTNEQYF
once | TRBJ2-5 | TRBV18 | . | TGTGCCAGCGGAAAGGGGGAAGAGACCCAGTACTTC | CASGKGEETQYF
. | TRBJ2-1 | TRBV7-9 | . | TGTGCCAGCAGCTACTACACCTACAATGAGCAGTTCTTC | CASSYYTYNEQFF
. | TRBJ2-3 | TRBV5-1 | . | TGCGCCAGCAGGGCCAGTGGAGGCACAGATACGCAGTATTTT | CASRASGGTDTQYF
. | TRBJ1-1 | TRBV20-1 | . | TGCAGTGCTAGGGAGACGGAGGATTGGGCTTTCTTT | CSARETEDWAFF